The sequence of this TCR beta chain was determined in a study of shared clonotypes between healthy human individuals. Profiled with immunoSEQ multiplex PCR; TCRdb holds only in-frame clones, not every one. The sample shows over 2 million clones, 85% to 95% of them seen only once. Germline lookup yields CDR1 SQVTM and CDR2 ANQGSEA. The CDR3 contains 12 residues. Trimming took 6 bases from V and 5 from J, leaving 12 bases between them. This receptor was identified in a man aged 18 to 35 in good health. Some clones in this sample may be carry-over from other donors' samples. The sample taken for sequencing was naive CD4+ T cells from PBMCs. Subset described: CD45RA+ positively selected. The V gene is TRBV29-1, the J gene TRBJ2-3; tentative D call: TRBD2 (6 bases). CDR3 protein: CSVDNSGDTQYF. Here the CDR3 DNA reads TGCAGCGTCGATAATAGCGGAGATACGCAGTATTTT.